The rows below give T cell receptor beta chains drawn from one sample of a study of shared clonotypes between healthy human individuals. The method was immunoSEQ multiplex PCR; TCRdb's version includes in-frame clones alone and lacks a portion of them. Among over 2 million clones listed, approximately 94% were seen once. The sample comprised naive CD8+ T cells sorted from blood. These receptors were taken from a man between 18 and 35 years old in good health. CDR3s include the opening cysteine and the closing phenylalanine or tryptophan. A D gene is named only where the DNA matches it firmly. Expanded clones are given a class, and other clones once, few, many or no size at all.

>TRBJ2-5|.|TRBV7-8|.
CASSLAAGAGETQYF
TGTGCCAGCAGCTTAGCGGCAGGGGCTGGAGAGACCCAGTACTTC
>TRBJ2-1|.|TRBV28|TRBD2
CASSFPIAGVGDEQFF
TGTGCCAGCAGTTTCCCGATAGCGGGGGTTGGGGATGAGCAGTTCTTC
>TRBJ2-7|.|TRBV10-3|TRBD1
CAITPTGGYEQYF
TGTGCCATCACTCCGACAGGGGGGTACGAGCAGTACTTC
>TRBJ2-5|.|TRBV4-3|TRBD2
CASSQVAGVPTKETQYF
TGCGCCAGCAGCCAGGTAGCGGGAGTTCCAACCAAAGAGACCCAGTACTTC
>TRBJ2-7|.|TRBV4-3|TRBD1
CASSQELSGTGGSYEQYF
TGCGCCAGCAGCCAAGAGTTGTCCGGGACAGGGGGTTCCTACGAGCAGTACTTC
>TRBJ2-7|.|TRBV6-5|.
CASSSTYEQYF
TGTGCCAGCAGTTCTACCTACGAGCAGTACTTC
>TRBJ2-7|.|TRBV27|TRBD1
CASSLGTGGSYEQYF
TGTGCCAGCAGTCTAGGAACAGGGGGCTCCTACGAGCAGTACTTC
>TRBJ1-1|.|TRBV6-5|.
CASSYNLAAEAFF
TGTGCCAGCAGTTACAACCTCGCCGCTGAAGCTTTCTTT
>TRBJ2-2|few|TRBV2|.
CASQEISGELFF
TGTGCCAGCCAAGAGATTTCGGGGGAGCTGTTTTTT
>TRBJ1-5|.|TRBV4-1|TRBD1
CASSLGQGGQPQHF
TGCGCCAGCAGCCTGGGACAGGGAGGGCAGCCCCAGCATTTT
>TRBJ1-3|.|TRBV28|.
CASSLAGSGNTIYF
TGTGCCAGCAGTTTAGCGGGATCTGGAAACACCATATATTTT
>TRBJ2-7|once|TRBV5-6|TRBD1
CASSSGTGIVYEQYF
TGTGCCAGCAGCTCCGGGACAGGGATCGTCTACGAGCAGTACTTC
>TRBJ2-1|.|TRBV4-1|.
CASSQDHNEQFF
TGCGCCAGCAGCCAAGATCACAATGAGCAGTTCTTC
>TRBJ2-7|.|TRBV6-6|.
CASSYDRAYEQYF
TGTGCCAGCAGTTACGATAGGGCGTACGAGCAGTACTTC
>TRBJ1-4|.|TRBV28|TRBD1
CASSLRAGGDEKLFF
TGTGCCAGCAGTTTACGGGCAGGGGGAGATGAAAAACTGTTTTTT
>TRBJ2-3|.|TRBV7-3|.
CASNDQDQSPDTQYF
TGTGCCAGCAACGATCAGGACCAATCCCCAGATACGCAGTATTTT
>TRBJ2-4|.|TRBV2|.
CASEEGRQRKNIQYF
TGTGCCAGCGAGGAAGGAAGGCAGAGAAAAAACATTCAGTACTTC
>TRBJ1-5|.|TRBV27|.
CASSSLGVGNQPQHF
TGTGCCAGCAGTTCCTTGGGGGTGGGCAATCAGCCCCAGCATTTT
>TRBJ2-1|.|TRBV28|.
CASSFGTASYNEQFF
TGTGCCAGCAGTTTCGGGACGGCTTCCTACAATGAGCAGTTCTTC
>TRBJ1-2|.|TRBV29-1|.
CSVDGSHGDGYTF
TGCAGCGTTGACGGGTCCCATGGGGATGGCTACACCTTC
>TRBJ1-4|.|TRBV7-8|.
CASSSAGAGSNAANEKLFF
TGTGCCAGCAGCTCCGCGGGGGCAGGGTCAAATGCGGCTAATGAAAAACTGTTTTTT
>TRBJ2-7|.|TRBV5-5|TRBD1
CASSLETGGASYEQYF
TGTGCCAGCAGCTTGGAGACAGGGGGCGCTTCCTACGAGCAGTACTTC
>TRBJ2-3|.|TRBV6-5|TRBD2
CATRGGDTQYF
TGTGCCACCCGGGGGGGAGATACGCAGTATTTT
>TRBJ1-1|many|TRBV29-1|.
CSGIQGITEAFF
TGCAGCGGAATACAGGGAATCACTGAAGCTTTCTTT
>TRBJ2-3|.|TRBV13|.
CASSSGPRSTDTQYF
TGTGCCAGCAGCTCTGGACCCCGTAGCACAGATACGCAGTATTTT
>TRBJ2-7|.|TRBV19|.
CASSIVVTLTYEQYF
TGTGCCAGTAGTATAGTAGTGACTCTTACCTACGAGCAGTACTTC
>TRBJ1-2|.|TRBV4-1|.
CASSQDYTGWNYGYTF
TGCGCCAGCAGCCAAGATTACACAGGGTGGAACTATGGCTACACCTTC
>TRBJ2-3|.|TRBV5-4|.
CASSRGTDTQYF
TGTGCCAGCAGCCGCGGGACAGATACGCAGTATTTT
>TRBJ1-1|.|TRBV7-9|TRBD1
CASSYLQGGNTEAFF
TGTGCCAGCAGTTATCTCCAGGGGGGGAACACTGAAGCTTTCTTT
>TRBJ2-3|.|TRBV10-3|.
CAISERVSPGTDTQYF
TGTGCCATCAGTGAGCGGGTCTCACCAGGCACAGATACGCAGTATTTT
>TRBJ2-7|.|TRBV7-9|.
CASSPGGAYEQYF
TGTGCCAGCAGCCCAGGGGGGGCCTACGAGCAGTACTTC
>TRBJ1-1|once|TRBV4-2|.
CASSQKTGVPEAFF
TGTGCCAGCAGCCAGAAGACAGGTGTACCTGAAGCTTTCTTT
>TRBJ2-2|.|TRBV4-1|TRBD1
CASSQDIQGVAGELFF
TGCGCCAGCAGCCAAGATATTCAGGGGGTTGCCGGGGAGCTGTTTTTT
>TRBJ2-7|.|TRBV5-4|.
CASSPGLGYEQYF
TGTGCCAGCAGCCCGGGACTGGGTTACGAGCAGTACTTC
>TRBJ2-4|.|TRBV6-5|.
CASSGTPRGDIQYF
TGTGCCAGCAGTGGGACGCCACGCGGGGACATTCAGTACTTC
>TRBJ2-5|.|TRBV5-1|.
CASSLASGQWETQYF
TGCGCCAGCAGCTTGGCCTCGGGACAATGGGAGACCCAGTACTTC
>TRBJ2-5|.|TRBV25-1|TRBD2
CASSLGRAVEETQYF
TGTGCCAGCAGCCTCGGGAGGGCAGTTGAAGAGACCCAGTACTTC
>TRBJ2-2|once|TRBV11-1|.
CASSIGWAGEFTGELFF
TGTGCCAGCAGCATCGGCTGGGCAGGAGAATTCACCGGGGAGCTGTTTTTT
>TRBJ2-3|.|TRBV4-3|.
CASSGVGSTDTQYF
TGCGCCAGCAGTGGTGTGGGGAGCACAGATACGCAGTATTTT
>TRBJ1-5|.|TRBV7-2|.
CASSPAGGPQPQHF
TGTGCCAGCAGCCCCGCGGGGGGCCCTCAGCCCCAGCATTTT
>TRBJ2-7|.|TRBV4-3|.
CASSQDRRAEQYF
TGCGCCAGCAGCCAAGATAGGAGGGCCGAGCAGTACTTC
>TRBJ2-3|.|TRBV5-6|.
CASSFEVGGPTDTQYF
TGTGCCAGCAGCTTTGAAGTCGGAGGACCCACAGATACGCAGTATTTT
>TRBJ1-5|.|TRBV5-6|TRBD1
CASSFQGAGQPQHF
TGTGCCAGCAGCTTCCAGGGGGCCGGCCAGCCCCAGCATTTT
>TRBJ2-3|.|TRBV9|.
CASSVADGGTDTQYF
TGTGCCAGCAGCGTAGCCGACGGAGGAACAGATACGCAGTATTTT
>TRBJ2-5|.|TRBV5-8|TRBD1
CASSYGTAETQYF
TGTGCCAGCAGTTATGGGACAGCAGAGACCCAGTACTTC
>TRBJ2-7|.|TRBV4-1|.
CASSHPDGLYEQYF
TGCGCCAGCAGCCACCCAGACGGTCTCTACGAGCAGTACTTC
>TRBJ2-7|.|TRBV27|.
CASSFGFSYEQYF
TGTGCCAGCAGTTTCGGTTTTTCCTACGAGCAGTACTTC
>TRBJ2-7|.|TRBV27|.
CASSSRGYLDEQYF
TGTGCCAGCAGTTCCAGGGGTTACCTAGACGAGCAGTACTTC
>TRBJ2-5|.|TRBV4-2|.
CASSQGEWAPRGQETQYF
TGTGCCAGCAGCCAAGGGGAGTGGGCGCCCCGGGGGCAAGAGACCCAGTACTTC